The next 28 T cell receptor beta chains were all read from a single sample in a study of T cell clonotyping in hematopoietic cell transplantation (dated by TCRdb to the early 2020s). The time point label, as the study defines it: recipient sample about 28 days before transplant, after cytoreduction. Library preparation employed the immunoSEQ multiplex PCR assay. What TCRdb holds here is the immuneACCESS table cut down to in-frame rearrangements. Part of the clones is not present; checked against another copy, under half of the missing clones reflect an unresolved V gene, and the others are unexplained. Within this sample are over 25,000 clones, with 80% to 90% of them counted one time only. Clones ranked in the top ten supply approximately 22% of the sample. Source: peripheral blood mononuclear cells, taken before stem cell transplant. Receptor source: a woman aged 55-69 years with acute myeloid leukemia. Some clones in this sample may be carry-over from other donors' samples.

The V call is TRBV6-5, the J call TRBJ2-7; unclear D gene. The germline V gene encodes CDR1 MNHEY and CDR2 SVGAGI. The CDR3 spans 13 residues. Trimming removed 4 bases from V and 6 bases from J, with 13 bases in between. The CDR3 loop reads CASSSTISSEQYF. The CDR3 DNA follows: TGTGCCAGCAGTTCGACAATTTCGAGCGAGCAGTACTTC.

Here the CDR3 DNA reads TGTGCCAGCAGTGAACTCCCAACTAATGAAAAACTGTTTTTT. It translates to CASSELPTNEKLFF. The chain has TRBV6-1 and TRBJ1-4; D gene uncertain. The length of the CDR3 is 14 residues. Trimming cost V 2 bases and J 0 bases, with 4 bases left between them. Germline V CDR1 and CDR2: MNHNS, SASEGT.

The gene calls are TRBV7-8 and TRBJ2-7; TRBD1 aligns across 7 bases. The V gene end was trimmed by 0 bases and the J gene end by 3 bases; junction bases not matched to a gene: 8. The CDR3 is 16 amino acids. CDR1 SGHVS and CDR2 FQNEAQ come from the germline V gene. CDR3 nucleotide sequence: TGTGCCAGCAGCTTAGCCCCTACAGGGGTGGTCTACGAGCAGTACTTC. As protein: CASSLAPTGVVYEQYF.

The chain couples TRBV19 to TRBJ1-1; 8 bases match TRBD1. Germline values: CDR1 LNHDA, CDR2 SQIVND (reference sequence). CDR3 size: 14 residues. Trimming removed 4 bases from V and 3 bases from J; junction bases left unmatched: 4. Here the CDR3 DNA reads TGTGCCAGTAGTACTGACAGGGGTCACACTGAAGCTTTCTTT. Translated: CASSTDRGHTEAFF.

This clone was observed once. The chain combines TRBV5-6 with TRBJ2-5; D is unclear. The CDR3 runs 15 residues. Per the germline V gene, CDR1 is SGHDT and CDR2 is YYEEEE. Trimming stripped 0 bases from V and 6 bases from J, with 15 bases between. The chain's CDR3 is CASSLEVKNVKTQYF. The DNA for the CDR3 is TGTGCCAGCAGCTTGGAGGTAAAGAACGTAAAGACCCAGTACTTC.

This clone was detected once. The chain employs TRBV19 and TRBJ2-3; a possible D gene is TRBD1 (5 bases). The CDR3 contains 14 residues. Germline loops: CDR1 LNHDA, CDR2 SQIVND (reference sequence). With 4 bases removed from V and 6 bases from J, the gap between germline ends came to 14 bases. The CDR3 loop reads CASSSQSGSDTQYF. The DNA for the CDR3 is TGTGCCAGTAGTAGCCAATCAGGGTCGGATACGCAGTATTTT.

DNA of the CDR3: TGTGCCAGCAGCGTAGGATGGACGGATAATGAAAAACTGTTTTTT. Translated, it gives CASSVGWTDNEKLFF. The rearrangement joins TRBV9 to TRBJ1-4; D is unclear. The V end lost 0 bases, the J end lost 4 bases, and 10 bases lay between the germline ends. The CDR3 consists of 15 residues. CDR1 SGDLS and CDR2 YYNGEE come from the germline V gene.

The rearrangement links TRBV7-8 to TRBJ1-1, with D hard to call. This CDR3 comprises 16 residues. The ends were cut back, 1 base at V and 0 bases at J, with 12 bases in the middle. Germline-derived CDR1 and CDR2 are SGHVS and FQNEAQ. CDR3: CASSLEANRMNTEAFF. The CDR3, as DNA: TGTGCCAGCAGCTTAGAGGCCAACCGGATGAACACTGAAGCTTTCTTT. The variable domain in full, completed from reference TRBV7-8 and TRBJ1-1, reads GAGVSQSPRYKVAKRGQDVALRCDPISGHVSLFWYQQALGQGPEFLTYFQNEAQLDKSGLPSDRFFAERPEGSVSTLKIQRTQQEDSAVYLCASSLEANRMNTEAFFGQGTRLTVV.

This clone was observed a single time. The chain has TRBV25-1 and TRBJ2-1; the D is unclear. V was trimmed by 3 bases and J by 5 bases, leaving 5 bases between them. CDR3 length: 12 amino acids. Germline V gene data show CDR1 as MGHDK and CDR2 as SYGVNS. This CDR3 reads CASSDSNNEQFF. CDR3 coding DNA: TGTGCCAGCAGTGATTCGAACAATGAGCAGTTCTTC.

This chain joins TRBV5-6 and TRBJ1-2, with a tentative D call TRBD1 (6 bases). The germline CDR1 and CDR2 sequences are SGHDT and YYEEEE. Trimming left V 0 bases short and J 7 bases short, with 13 bases between. The CDR3 spans 14 residues. This chain's CDR3 is CASSLAQGTAGYTF. The CDR3 DNA sequence: TGTGCCAGCAGCTTGGCCCAGGGGACTGCTGGCTACACCTTC.

The chain carries TRBV4-3 and TRBJ1-2; no clear D gene. Germline V lookup: CDR1 LGHNA, CDR2 YSLEER. The CDR3 has 16 residues. V lost 0 bases and J 4 bases, leaving 15 bases between the germline ends. CDR3 protein: CASSQDDTAFSYGYTF. Written as DNA, the CDR3 is TGCGCCAGCAGCCAAGATGACACCGCCTTCTCCTATGGCTACACCTTC.

The chain links TRBV2 to TRBJ1-2; possible D gene TRBD1, 5 bases. This CDR3 contains 12 residues. The germline gives CDR1 SNHLY, CDR2 FYNNEI. The V end was cut by 6 bases, the J end by 4 bases, with 9 bases between. Written as DNA, the CDR3 is TGTGCCAGCAGGGGCAGGGCCTATGGCTACACCTTC. It codes for CASRGRAYGYTF.

The gene calls are TRBV25-1 and TRBJ2-1; 13 positions match TRBD2. Germline V gives CDR1 MGHDK, CDR2 SYGVNS. This CDR3 has 16 amino acids. V dropped 5 bases and J dropped 2; count of bases not matched to a gene: 3. The CDR3 loop is CASSPGLAGPYNEQFF. CDR3 coding DNA: TGTGCCAGCAGTCCGGGACTAGCGGGACCCTACAATGAGCAGTTCTTC. Looking up the rest from reference TRBV25-1 and TRBJ2-1 gives the full variable domain: EADIYQTPRYLVIGTGKKITLECSQTMGHDKMYWYQQDPGMELHLIHYSYGVNSTEKGDLSSESTVSRIRTEHFPLTLESARPSHTSQYLCASSPGLAGPYNEQFFGPGTRLTVL.

The chain employs TRBV7-2 and TRBJ2-7, with 7 bases lining up with TRBD1. The CDR3 contains 15 residues. After removal of 1 base from V and 4 bases from J, the junction contained 7 bases not matched to a gene. Germline CDR1 is SGHTA and CDR2 is FQGNSA. CDR3 nucleotides: TGTGCCAGCAGCTTAGACAGGGGCGGATGGTACGAGCAGTACTTC. As protein: CASSLDRGGWYEQYF.

There are a few counts of this clone. The gene calls are TRBV12-5 and TRBJ2-2; D uncertain. The V gene lost 1 base and the J gene lost 2 bases, with 2 bases spanning the gap. The CDR3 extends over 13 amino acids. Germline values: CDR1 LGHNT, CDR2 FRNRAP. The CDR3 DNA is TGTGCTAGTGGTTTGGCAAACACCGGGGAGCTGTTTTTT. Translation gives CASGLANTGELFF.

V and J are TRBV27 and TRBJ2-7; D is unresolved. The V end lost 8 bases, the J end lost 2 bases, and 16 bases lay between the germline ends. CDR3 length: 14 residues. The V gene's germline CDR1 is MNHEY and CDR2 SMNVEV (reference sequence). DNA for the CDR3: TGTGCCAGCTGGACCTCCTCTAATCCCTACGAGCAGTACTTC. Translating it yields CASWTSSNPYEQYF.

CDR3 nucleotide sequence: TGTGCCAGCAGCCCCCAGGGAGCCCAAGAGACCCAGTACTTC. Protein product: CASSPQGAQETQYF. The chain couples TRBV7-3 to TRBJ2-5; possibly TRBD1 or TRBD2 for D (5 bases each). CDR1 is SGHTA and CDR2 is FQGTGA in the germline V gene. The CDR3 length is 14 residues. V was shortened by 5 bases and J by 1 base, with 11 bases between the two germline ends.

The J gene is TRBJ1-2, the V gene TRBV4-3; D is perhaps TRBD1 (5 bases). Germline-derived CDR1 and CDR2 are LGHNA and YSLEER. The V end lost 0 bases, the J end lost 8 bases, and 13 bases lay between the germline ends. CDR3 size: 14 residues. The CDR3 here is CASSQDRGTWGYTF. The CDR3, as DNA: TGCGCCAGCAGCCAAGATCGGGGGACTTGGGGCTACACCTTC.

The chain combines TRBV4-3 with TRBJ2-3, with 11 nucleotides matching TRBD2. The junction had 2 bases not matched to a gene; V was cut back by 0 bases and J by 6 bases. The germline V gene has CDR1 LGHNA and CDR2 YSLEER. CDR3 length: 15 residues. This CDR3 reads CASSQETSGDDTQYF. CDR3 in DNA: TGCGCCAGCAGCCAAGAGACTAGCGGGGACGATACGCAGTATTTT.

This rearrangement joins TRBV9 to TRBJ2-1; 15 positions agree with TRBD2. This CDR3 region has 20 residues. CDR1 and CDR2 from the germline V gene are SGDLS and YYNGEE. After removal of 0 bases from V and 0 bases from J, the junction contained 7 bases not matched to a gene. The CDR3 DNA reads TGTGCCAGCAGCGTAGCCGCCGGGACTAGCGGGGGGATCTCCTACAATGAGCAGTTCTTC. It is translated as CASSVAAGTSGGISYNEQFF.

This clone was counted a few times. This chain links TRBV7-2 with TRBJ2-2; 7 bases are a match to TRBD2. This CDR3 contains 14 residues. J gave up 6 bases and V 3 bases, and 4 bases lay outside the gene matches. Per the germline V gene, CDR1 is SGHTA and CDR2 is FQGNSA. For the CDR3, the DNA is TGTGCCAGCAGCTTCGGCGGGAGCCCCGGGGAGCTGTTTTTT. Translating it yields CASSFGGSPGELFF.

The chain carries TRBV4-3 and TRBJ2-1; D gene unclear. The V end was cut by 0 bases, the J end by 4 bases, with 16 bases between. CDR3 length: 17 amino acids. CDR1 and CDR2 (germline): LGHNA, YSLEER. The CDR3 protein is CASSQDWRLNAYNEQFF. CDR3 bases: TGCGCCAGCAGCCAAGATTGGCGGTTAAACGCATACAATGAGCAGTTCTTC.

The chain recombines TRBV7-2 with TRBJ1-5; D possibly corresponds to TRBD1 (6 bases). Trimming took 5 bases from V and 5 from J, leaving 13 bases between them. This CDR3 has 14 amino acids. Germline V gives CDR1 SGHTA, CDR2 FQGNSA. CDR3 in amino acids: CASSLGTSYQPQHF. CDR3 nucleotide sequence: TGTGCCAGCAGCCTAGGGACATCATATCAGCCCCAGCATTTT.

The chain links TRBV5-1 to TRBJ2-2; no clear D. CDR1 and CDR2 from the germline V gene are SGHRS and YFSETQ. V gave up 1 base and J gave up 3 bases, with 10 bases separating them. The length of the CDR3 is 15 residues. CDR3 coding DNA: TGCGCCAGCAGCTTGAGCATCCCTTACACCGGGGAGCTGTTTTTT. Translation gives CASSLSIPYTGELFF.

The chain employs TRBV5-1 and TRBJ2-3; D remains unclear. The germline V and J ends were trimmed by 0 bases and 6 bases, with 8 bases remaining between them. Germline V gene lookup returns CDR1 SGHRS and CDR2 YFSETQ. The CDR3 is 13 residues long. CDR3 bases: TGCGCCAGCAGCTTGGTAGGTGGTGATACGCAGTATTTT. Its translation is CASSLVGGDTQYF.

V is TRBV11-3 and J is TRBJ2-7; D not certain. Per the germline V gene, CDR1 is SGHNT and CDR2 is YENEEA. V was cut by 8 bases and J by 3 bases, with 11 bases left in between. This CDR3 has 12 residues. CDR3 region: CASGPANYEQYF. In DNA form, the CDR3 reads TGTGCCAGCGGCCCCGCGAACTACGAGCAGTACTTC.

The gene calls are TRBV29-1 and TRBJ1-5; D is perhaps TRBD1 (6 bases). V lost 6 bases and J lost 1, with 10 bases in between. The V gene's germline CDR1 is SQVTM and CDR2 ANQGSEA. This CDR3 contains 13 residues. CDR3 in amino acids: CSVTQGSNQPQHF. The CDR3 bases are TGCAGCGTCACACAGGGAAGCAATCAGCCCCAGCATTTT.

V is TRBV7-3 and J is TRBJ2-6; D gene uncertain. Between the trimmed V and J ends, which lost 6 bases and 0 bases, there was a span of 3 bases. Germline CDR1 reads SGHTA; CDR2 reads FQGTGA. This CDR3 is built from 13 residues. The CDR3 here is CASRGSGANVLTF. CDR3 DNA sequence: TGTGCCAGCAGAGGCTCTGGGGCCAACGTCCTGACTTTC.